These 4 T cell receptor beta chains were all obtained from the same sample, sequenced in a study of T-cell reconstitution after alpha-beta-depleted transplantation in children. This sample's TCRbeta library carried unique molecular identifier barcodes. A single record per CDR3 protein comes from TCRdb applying MiXCR to the PCR reads. The table includes around 130,000 distinct CDR3 sequences, roughly 10% detected once. The sample in question was PBMCs, mostly from graft donor cells, obtained 180 days after TCRalphabeta/CD19-depleted stem cell transplant. The origin of the receptors is a girl younger than two who had a stem cell transplant for combined immunodeficiency, so the T cells may come from the graft donor.

This clonotype was seen only a few times. The genes are TRBV12-3 or TRBV12-4 and TRBJ2-1; D is unresolved. This CDR3 spans 13 amino acids. The ends were cut back, 5 bases at V and 7 bases at J, with 12 bases in the middle. CDR3 protein: CASSRSLWNEQFF. CDR3 coding DNA: TGTGCCAGCAGTCGCTCCCTTTGGAATGAGCAGTTCTTC.

The chain is built from TRBV6-1 and TRBJ1-2; D uncertain. V was clipped by 2 bases and J by 7 bases, with 26 bases between them. This CDR3 spans 18 amino acids. The germline V gene has CDR1 MNHNS and CDR2 SASEGT. The CDR3 DNA reads TGTGCCAGCAGTGAATTTTATAGGGTAGGAGCCGGTCCGGGTGGCTACACCTTC. Translating it yields CASSEFYRVGAGPGGYTF.

This clonotype was found a few times. The chain uses TRBV12-3 or TRBV12-4 and TRBJ1-1, with 7 bases matching TRBD1. This CDR3 region has 15 residues. The V and J ends lost 4 bases and 4 bases, in that order; junction bases with no gene match: 9. CDR3 in amino acids: CASSSPTGEGTEAFF. CDR3 DNA sequence: TGTGCCAGCAGTTCCCCCACAGGGGAGGGCACTGAAGCTTTCTTT.

This clonotype was seen more than once but under ten times. The chain joins TRBV5-1 to TRBJ2-5; 8 nucleotides line up with TRBD1. The CDR3 contains 15 residues. The germline gives CDR1 SGHRS, CDR2 YFSETQ. The J segment lost 1 base and the V segment lost 1 base, leaving 3 bases of the junction unmatched. The CDR3 loop is CASSLLTGVQETQYF. The CDR3 region has the DNA TGCGCCAGCAGCTTGCTGACAGGGGTCCAAGAGACCCAGTACTTC.